The rows below give T cell receptor beta chains drawn from one sample of a study of blood T cells in healthy people across ages. TCRdb reanalysed the 5' RACE reads using MiXCR and keeps one entry per CDR3 protein. The data contain about 970,000 distinct CDR3 sequences, 51% of them singletons. The sample consisted of blood. The receptors shown here come from a woman aged 55-70 years in good health. CDR3s include the opening cysteine and the closing phenylalanine or tryptophan. A D gene is named only where the DNA matches it firmly. Only part of the rows carry a size: once, few, many, or a class if the clone is expanded.

V gene	clone size	D gene	J gene	CDR3 protein	CDR3 DNA
TRBV29-1	-	-	TRBJ2-5	CSAGGAAQETQYF	TGCAGCGCCGGAGGGGCAGCTCAAGAGACCCAGTACTTC
TRBV10-3	many	TRBD2	TRBJ2-7	CAISDGGREEQYF	TGTGCCATCAGTGACGGTGGGAGGGAGGAACAGTACTTC
TRBV3-1	many	-	TRBJ2-7	CASSPTGLGEQYF	TGTGCCAGCAGCCCTACAGGTTTGGGGGAGCAGTACTTC
TRBV18	-	-	TRBJ2-7	CASSPSVITYEQYF	TGTGCCAGCTCCCCCAGCGTCATCACCTACGAGCAGTACTTC
TRBV6-5	-	TRBD2	TRBJ2-5	CASKRTSGSLREQYF	TGTGCCAGCAAGAGGACTAGCGGGAGCCTTAGGGAGCAGTACTTC
TRBV14	once	-	TRBJ1-1	CASSQRFLTVDRAFF	TGTGCCAGCAGCCAACGTTTTCTGACCGTGGATCGGGCTTTCTTT
TRBV7-2	-	-	TRBJ2-4	CASSFRPVDIQYF	TGTGCCAGCAGCTTTAGGCCGGTAGACATTCAGTACTTC
TRBV18	-	-	TRBJ1-2	CASSPGQGGDGYTF	TGTGCCAGCTCACCCGGCCAGGGAGGGGATGGCTACACCTTC
TRBV4-2	-	-	TRBJ2-4	CASSQDTGFTKNIQYF	TGTGCCAGCAGCCAAGACACAGGGTTTACCAAAAACATTCAGTACTTC
TRBV7-9	-	-	TRBJ2-1	CASSVQGPGDNEQFF	TGTGCCAGCAGCGTACAGGGGCCGGGGGACAATGAGCAGTTCTTC
TRBV4-2	-	-	TRBJ2-7	CASSQDVGGRQYF	TGTGCCAGCAGCCAAGATGTGGGGGGTCGGCAGTACTTC
TRBV25-1	-	-	TRBJ1-5	CASSEAAGIDNQPQHF	TGTGCCAGCAGTGAAGCGGCGGGGATTGACAATCAGCCCCAGCATTTT
TRBV24-1	-	TRBD1	TRBJ1-2	CATTRDRSQEYGYTF	TGTGCCACCACCCGGGACAGGTCCCAGGAGTATGGCTACACCTTC
TRBV12-3/TRBV12-4	-	TRBD2	TRBJ2-1	CASSFSRTMSGRNEQFF	TGTGCCAGCAGTTTCTCCCGGACTATGAGCGGGAGGAATGAGCAGTTCTTC
TRBV9	-	-	TRBJ2-4	CASSVEAGGIAKNIQYF	TGTGCCAGCAGCGTAGAGGCAGGCGGAATAGCCAAAAACATTCAGTACTTC
TRBV7-2	-	-	TRBJ1-5	CASSLGLHSNQPQHF	TGTGCCAGCAGCTTAGGGCTCCATAGCAATCAGCCCCAGCATTTT
TRBV2	-	TRBD1	TRBJ1-5	CASSWGQGVQPQHF	TGTGCCAGCAGTTGGGGACAGGGGGTCCAGCCCCAGCATTTT
TRBV7-2	-	-	TRBJ2-7	CASSPRGAGVSYEQYF	TGTGCCAGCAGCCCGAGGGGGGCAGGGGTATCCTACGAGCAGTACTTC
TRBV12-3/TRBV12-4	few	TRBD2	TRBJ2-3	CASSPGTSGTSDTQYF	TGTGCCAGCAGTCCTGGGACTAGCGGGACCTCAGATACGCAGTATTTT
TRBV11-2	few	TRBD1	TRBJ1-4	CASSLFGATGRSALSVGEKLFF	TGTGCCAGCAGCTTATTTGGGGCGACAGGGAGAAGTGCGTTATCGGTGGGTGAAAAACTGTTTTTT
TRBV6-5	few	TRBD1	TRBJ1-2	CASSPQGVRGYTF	TGTGCCAGCAGTCCACAGGGGGTGAGAGGCTACACCTTC
TRBV6-2/TRBV6-3	-	TRBD2	TRBJ2-7	CASRAASGRREQYF	TGTGCCAGCCGGGCGGCTAGCGGGAGACGCGAGCAGTACTTC
TRBV6-1	few	TRBD1	TRBJ2-6	CASNRYVGDRFFSGANVLTF	TGTGCCAGCAACCGTTACGTCGGGGACAGGTTCTTCTCTGGGGCCAACGTCCTGACTTTC
TRBV3-1	few	-	TRBJ2-7	CASSQASRQYF	TGTGCCAGCAGCCAAGCCTCAAGGCAGTACTTC
TRBV14	few	-	TRBJ2-2	CASSQFGELFF	TGTGCCAGCAGCCAATTCGGGGAGCTGTTTTTT
TRBV29-1	-	-	TRBJ2-1	CSVEGLLKLGGPGQYNKQFF	TGCAGCGTTGAAGGTCTCCTCAAATTAGGGGGTCCCGGACAATACAATAAGCAGTTCTTC
TRBV24-1	-	-	TRBJ2-3	CATSDTNFARTDTQYF	TGTGCCACCAGTGATACCAACTTTGCCCGTACAGATACGCAGTATTTT
TRBV18	-	TRBD1	TRBJ2-5	CASSLRQGSETQYF	TGTGCCAGCTCACTTCGACAGGGTTCGGAGACCCAGTACTTC
TRBV12-3/TRBV12-4	few	-	TRBJ2-2	CASIYVTGELFF	TGTGCCAGCATCTACGTCACCGGGGAGCTGTTTTTT
TRBV18	few	-	TRBJ1-2	CASSATATDYGYTF	TGTGCCAGCTCTGCGACAGCGACTGACTATGGCTACACCTTC
TRBV11-2	-	-	TRBJ2-7	CASSSLRNPEQYF	TGTGCCAGCAGCTCTCTCCGGAACCCCGAGCAGTACTTC
TRBV12-3/TRBV12-4	-	-	TRBJ2-5	CASSRQAGGETQYF	TGTGCCAGCAGTCGACAAGCAGGCGGTGAGACCCAGTACTTC
TRBV10-3	-	TRBD2	TRBJ2-3	CAISDTSGSDTQYF	TGTGCCATCAGTGACACTAGCGGGAGTGATACGCAGTATTTT
TRBV4-1	-	-	TRBJ2-3	CASSQQKGITNTQYF	TGCGCCAGCAGCCAACAGAAAGGGATCACTAATACGCAGTATTTT
TRBV27	few	-	TRBJ1-2	CASSLGRVYGYTF	TGTGCCAGCAGCCTAGGACGGGTCTATGGCTACACCTTC
TRBV15	few	TRBD2	TRBJ2-7	CATSRETRTSGYEQYF	TGTGCCACCAGCAGAGAGACTCGGACTAGCGGCTACGAGCAGTACTTC
TRBV21-1	-	-	TRBJ2-7	CASSCGNGTDNTYEQYF	TGTGCCAGCAGTTGTGGAAACGGGACCGATAATACCTACGAGCAGTACTTC
TRBV20-1	-	-	TRBJ2-4	CSAPDSTMEQYF	TGCAGTGCTCCTGACTCTACGATGGAGCAGTACTTC
TRBV6-2/TRBV6-3	-	TRBD2	TRBJ2-7	CASSPPGGLAGARSYEQYF	TGTGCCAGCAGTCCACCAGGGGGACTAGCGGGAGCGAGGTCCTACGAGCAGTACTTC
TRBV20-1	-	TRBD2	TRBJ2-1	CSAQGLAGGSYNERFF	TGCAGTGCTCAAGGACTAGCGGGAGGTTCCTACAATGAGCGGTTCTTC
TRBV20-1	few	-	TRBJ2-7	CSVTNSYEQYF	TGCAGTGTTACGAACAGTTACGAGCAGTACTTC
TRBV12-3/TRBV12-4	-	-	TRBJ2-1	CASSPAGTHGKNQFF	TGTGCCAGCAGTCCTGCCGGGACCCACGGCAAGAACCAGTTCTTC
TRBV7-9	-	TRBD2	TRBJ2-1	CASSLARSGTYNEQFF	TGTGCCAGCAGCTTAGCGCGGAGCGGGACCTACAATGAGCAGTTCTTC
TRBV24-1	-	-	TRBJ1-5	CATSDRPGQPQHF	TGTGCCACCAGTGACCGCCCCGGCCAGCCCCAGCATTTT
TRBV5-6	-	-	TRBJ2-7	CASSLGRPNSYEQYF	TGTGCCAGCAGCTTGGGCAGACCTAACTCCTACGAGCAGTACTTC
TRBV6-5	-	TRBD2	TRBJ2-1	CASSYSATSGRSSYNEQFF	TGTGCCAGCAGTTACTCGGCAACTAGCGGGAGGAGCTCCTACAATGAGCAGTTCTTC
TRBV12-3/TRBV12-4	-	-	TRBJ1-2	CASSFPPPMGGYTF	TGTGCCAGCAGTTTCCCCCCTCCGATGGGTGGCTACACCTTC
TRBV20-1	few	TRBD1	TRBJ1-2	CSARIRTGPTNYGYTF	TGCAGTGCTAGGATCCGGACAGGGCCAACAAACTATGGCTACACCTTC
TRBV6-1	-	-	TRBJ2-7	CASVKGFLYEQYF	TGTGCCAGCGTCAAAGGGTTTCTATACGAGCAGTACTTC
TRBV6-5	-	-	TRBJ2-7	CASSSGRGDSYEQYF	TGTGCCAGCAGCTCCGGAAGGGGGGACTCCTACGAGCAGTACTTC
TRBV29-1	few	-	TRBJ2-1	CSVEDQGEQFF	TGCAGCGTTGAAGATCAGGGGGAGCAGTTCTTC
TRBV29-1	-	-	TRBJ1-2	CSVGLGSGGYTF	TGCAGCGTTGGATTAGGGAGTGGTGGCTACACCTTC
TRBV2	-	TRBD1	TRBJ2-5	CASTEDRYNEQYF	TGTGCCAGCACCGAGGACAGGTACAATGAGCAGTACTTC
TRBV12-3/TRBV12-4	-	-	TRBJ2-3	CASSFLDMQYF	TGTGCCAGCAGTTTCCTAGATATGCAGTATTTT
TRBV20-1	few	TRBD2	TRBJ2-5	CSAEAGVFGETQYF	TGCAGTGCAGAAGCGGGGGTGTTCGGAGAGACCCAGTACTTC
TRBV20-1	-	TRBD2	TRBJ2-1	CSGTSGPPLGEQFF	TGCAGTGGAACTAGCGGACCGCCTTTGGGTGAGCAGTTCTTC
TRBV7-9	-	-	TRBJ1-2	CAGGATEETF	TGTGCTGGAGGCGCGACAGAGGAAACCTTC
TRBV4-2	-	-	TRBJ2-5	CASSQEAQESQETQYF	TGTGCCAGCAGCCAAGAAGCACAGGAATCACAAGAGACCCAGTACTTC